The sequence of this TCR beta chain was determined in a study of T cell responses to AZD1222 COVID-19 vaccine. About the study: Researchers grouped second doses given at about 4 or about 12 weeks into one pool.

The protocol was immunoSEQ multiplex PCR, while the TCRdb copy is restricted to in-frame clones and leaves out a portion. Among 180,000 or so clones listed, 90% to 95% were seen once. In the case of this clone: Its antigen is unidentified.

Germline CDR1 SGHVS, CDR2 FQNEAQ. V shed 1 base and J shed 0 bases, with 3 bases lying between them. This CDR3 spans 13 amino acids. Findings and caveats of the study: Females outnumbered males among donors, who were mostly white British; clonal diversity was possibly underestimated. After two AZD1222 doses, spike-specific TCR breadth and depth rose versus day 0. Seropositivity was recorded at baseline in only six AZD1222 recipients.

This TCR derives from an adult in good health. Sequencing was performed on peripheral blood, taken on day 0 of AZD1222 vaccination. The chain has TRBV7-8 and TRBJ1-1; D call uncertain. CDR3 sequence (DNA): TGTGCCAGCAGCTTAGTGGTGAACACTGAAGCTTTCTTT. It specifies CASSLVVNTEAFF. The whole variable domain, remainder taken from reference TRBV7-8 and TRBJ1-1, is GAGVSQSPRYKVAKRGQDVALRCDPISGHVSLFWYQQALGQGPEFLTYFQNEAQLDKSGLPSDRFFAERPEGSVSTLKIQRTQQEDSAVYLCASSLVVNTEAFFGQGTRLTVV.